The clone carrying this T cell receptor beta chain was picked up many times. The data were obtained in a study of T cells in Graves' hyperthyroidism and ophthalmopathy. Germline CDR1 SGHAT, CDR2 FQNNGV. The V gene lost 4 bases and the J gene lost 1 base, with 7 bases spanning the gap. This CDR3 contains 13 residues. Across 18 months, stable Graves' hyperthyroidism was marked by no progression to ophthalmopathy. Amplification of TCR beta CDR3 regions used RNA as the template. A first-round RT-PCR of the TCR CDR3 used the HTBI primer set. One entry per CDR3 protein, called by TCRdb with MiXCR from the multiplex PCR reads. The repertoire includes a few hundred thousand distinct CDR3 sequences, roughly a fifth of them detected once, and 50% sits in the top ten.

The TCR originated in a woman aged 45-60 years with Graves' hyperthyroidism. This chain uses TRBV11-2 with TRBJ2-5; D might be TRBD2 (6 bases). The sample was blood. The CDR3 region is CASSWGLQETQYF. CDR3 coding DNA: TGTGCCAGCAGCTGGGGACTCCAAGAGACCCAGTACTTC.